This T cell receptor beta chain came from a study of cytomegalovirus exposure and HLA in healthy donors. Study-wide points: Later, an analysis showed that TCR beta chains associated with HLA were more clonally expanded than others that were equally common.

In the PCR, 60 Vbeta and 13 Jbeta primers were used. Only in-frame clones appear in the TCRdb table, and some are missing; sequencing was by immunoSEQ multiplex PCR. The sample comprises tens of thousands of clones, 75% to 80% of which are singletons, and approximately 4.4% rests with the top ten. The CDR3 runs to 12 residues. In germline, CDR1 is MDHEN, CDR2 SYDVKM. V was pared by 1 base and J by 3 bases, with 4 bases between. This clone has just a few counts. Its antigen is undetermined. Though probably carrying unrecorded immune exposures, donors were nominally healthy at sampling. The sequenced material came from PBMCs. The source of this sequence is a middle-aged man in good health and CMV-seronegative. The chain recombines TRBV28 with TRBJ2-7; D is undetermined. CDR3 sequence: CASSLFNYEQYF. CDR3 nucleotide sequence: TGTGCCAGCAGTTTATTCAACTACGAGCAGTACTTC. The whole variable domain, filled in from reference TRBV28 and TRBJ2-7, reads DVKVTQSSRYLVKRTGEKVFLECVQDMDHENMFWYRQDPGLGLRLIYFSYDVKMKEKGDIPEGYSVSREKKERFSLILESASTNQTSMYLCASSLFNYEQYFGPGTRLTVT.